The 10 T cell receptor beta chains presented below share a single source sample, sequenced in a study of shared clonotypes between healthy human individuals. This table comes from immunoSEQ multiplex PCR, and its TCRdb copy is limited to in-frame clones, with some not included. The sample contains more than 80,000 clones, 67% of which appear only once. The sequenced sample was memory CD8+ T cells sorted from blood. Subset defined: CD45RO+ cells pooled with CCR7-negative TemRA cells. These receptors were obtained from a man aged 25 to 40 in good health.

The gene calls are TRBV6-5 and TRBJ2-7, with 8 bases fitting TRBD1. The CDR3 totals 12 residues. The V and J ends lost 6 bases and 5 bases, in that order; junction bases with no gene match: 3. Germline lookup yields CDR1 MNHEY and CDR2 SVGAGI. The CDR3 DNA sequence: TGTGCCAGCAGAACGACAGGGGACGAGCAGTACTTC. Protein product: CASRTTGDEQYF.

The chain joins TRBV4-3 to TRBJ2-1, with 8 bases identical to TRBD1. Germline V gives CDR1 LGHNA, CDR2 YSLEER. This CDR3 is built from 15 residues. J gave up 9 bases and V 2 bases, and 9 bases lay outside the gene matches. CDR3 amino acids: CASSQNTGTGGEQFF. CDR3 DNA: TGCGCCAGCAGCCAAAACACAGGGACAGGAGGTGAGCAGTTCTTC.

This clone was seen ten or more times. This chain joins TRBV18 and TRBJ2-1; 8 bases line up with TRBD1. With 1 base clipped from V and 7 bases from J, the junction kept 6 bases outside the gene matches. Germline V gene data show CDR1 as KGHSH and CDR2 as LQKENI. The CDR3 spans 15 residues. The CDR3 DNA is TGTGCCAGCTCACCACGGACAGGGAAGTTTAATGAGCAGTTCTTC. Residues: CASSPRTGKFNEQFF.

This clone was observed a handful of times. The V and J genes are TRBV4-2 and TRBJ1-4; D ambiguous. Trimming stripped 0 bases from V and 10 bases from J, with 6 bases between. Germline V gene data show CDR1 as LGHNA and CDR2 as YNFKEQ. The CDR3 is 12 residues long. The CDR3 nucleotides are TGTGCCAGCAGCCAAGAGGGCGTAAAACTGTTTTTT. Its translation is CASSQEGVKLFF.

The rearrangement joins TRBV6-6 to TRBJ2-3, with TRBD2 as a possible D gene (5 bases). The CDR3 spans 14 residues. Trimming shortened V by 5 bases and J by 2 bases, and 11 bases separated the two germline ends. CDR1 and CDR2 from the germline V gene are MNHNY and SVGAGI (reference sequence). CDR3 DNA: TGTGCCAGCAGTAAACTAGGGATCACAGATACGCAGTATTTT. This translates into CASSKLGITDTQYF.

In its sample, this clone was seen many times. The chain is built from TRBV6-4 and TRBJ2-3; 7 nucleotides match TRBD2. J gave up 2 bases and V 2 bases, and 1 base lay outside the gene matches. In germline, CDR1 is MRHNA, CDR2 SNTAGT. The CDR3 runs to 14 residues. DNA of the CDR3: TGTGCCAGCAGTGACGGGAGGGCCACAGATACGCAGTATTTT. Protein sequence: CASSDGRATDTQYF.

In its sample, this clone was seen once. With only one base between it and a far larger clone, this is likely a read error. The gene calls are TRBV11-2 and TRBJ2-7; D is unclear. The CDR3 is made up of 12 amino acids. The germline V and J ends were trimmed by 6 bases and 3 bases, with 9 bases remaining between them. Germline V gene lookup returns CDR1 SGHAT and CDR2 FQNNGV. This chain's CDR3 is CASSYIDYEQYF. CDR3 nucleotide sequence: TGTGCCAGCAGTTACATAGACTACGAGCAGTACTTC.

This sequence joins TRBV25-1 and TRBJ2-1; the D is unclear. In germline, CDR1 is MGHDK, CDR2 SYGVNS. The CDR3 has 15 residues. With 1 base removed from V and 0 bases from J, the gap between germline ends came to 7 bases. The CDR3 region has the DNA TGTGCCAGCAGTGAATTTTACGACTCCTACAATGAGCAGTTCTTC. It is translated as CASSEFYDSYNEQFF.

At least ten counts were recorded for this clone. The chain joins TRBV30 to TRBJ2-1, with D hard to call. The V gene's germline CDR1 is GTSNPN and CDR2 SVGIG (reference sequence). The CDR3 runs to 14 residues. V lost 0 bases and J lost 2, with 8 bases in between. This chain's CDR3 is CAWSVLAPYNEQFF. The DNA for the CDR3 is TGTGCCTGGAGTGTACTCGCTCCCTACAATGAGCAGTTCTTC. Together with reference TRBV30 and TRBJ2-1, the CDR3 gives the full variable domain: SQTIHQWPATLVQPVGSPLSLECTVEGTSNPNLYWYRQAAGRGLQLLFYSVGIGQISSEVPQNLSASRPQDRQFILSSKKLLLSDSGFYLCAWSVLAPYNEQFFGPGTRLTVL.

This chain joins TRBV7-9 and TRBJ1-4; 9 positions match TRBD1. The CDR3 is 15 residues long. Germline V gives CDR1 SEHNR, CDR2 FQNEAQ (reference sequence). With V trimmed by 5 bases and J by 8 bases, 9 bases remained unmatched. The CDR3 DNA follows: TGTGCCAGCAGCGGCACAGGGGGCGCAGGGGAAAAACTGTTTTTT. This sequence encodes CASSGTGGAGEKLFF.